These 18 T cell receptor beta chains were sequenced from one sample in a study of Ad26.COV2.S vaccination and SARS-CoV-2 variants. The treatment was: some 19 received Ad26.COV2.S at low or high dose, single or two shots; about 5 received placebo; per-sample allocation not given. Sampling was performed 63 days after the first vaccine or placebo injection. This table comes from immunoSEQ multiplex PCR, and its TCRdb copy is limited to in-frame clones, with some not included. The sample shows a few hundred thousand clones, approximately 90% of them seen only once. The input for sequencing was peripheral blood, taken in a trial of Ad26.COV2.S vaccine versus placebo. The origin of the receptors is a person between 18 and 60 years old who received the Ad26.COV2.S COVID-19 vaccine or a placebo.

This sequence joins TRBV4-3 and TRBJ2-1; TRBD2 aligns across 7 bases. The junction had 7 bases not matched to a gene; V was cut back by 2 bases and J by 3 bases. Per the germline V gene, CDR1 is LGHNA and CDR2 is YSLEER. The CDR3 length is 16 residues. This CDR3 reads CASSQKTSVNYNEQFF. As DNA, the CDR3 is TGCGCCAGCAGCCAAAAAACTAGCGTCAACTACAATGAGCAGTTCTTC.

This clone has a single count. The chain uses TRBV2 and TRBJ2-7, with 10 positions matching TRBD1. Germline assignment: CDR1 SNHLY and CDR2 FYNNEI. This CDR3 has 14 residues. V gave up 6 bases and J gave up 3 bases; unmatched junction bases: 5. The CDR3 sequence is CASSPGQGFYEQYF. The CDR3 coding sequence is TGTGCCAGCAGCCCGGGACAGGGGTTCTACGAGCAGTACTTC. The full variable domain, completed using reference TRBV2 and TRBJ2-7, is EPEVTQTPSHQVTQMGQEVILRCVPISNHLYFYWYRQILGQKVEFLVSFYNNEISEKSEIFDDQFSVERPDGSNFTLKIRSTKLEDSAMYFCASSPGQGFYEQYFGPGTRLTVT.

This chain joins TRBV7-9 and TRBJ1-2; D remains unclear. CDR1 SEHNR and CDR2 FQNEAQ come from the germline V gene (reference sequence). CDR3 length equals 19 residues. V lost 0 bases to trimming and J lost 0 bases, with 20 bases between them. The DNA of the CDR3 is TGTGCCAGCAGCTTAGCATACCAGAGGGCAGCAACAGCTAACTATGGCTACACCTTC. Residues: CASSLAYQRAATANYGYTF.

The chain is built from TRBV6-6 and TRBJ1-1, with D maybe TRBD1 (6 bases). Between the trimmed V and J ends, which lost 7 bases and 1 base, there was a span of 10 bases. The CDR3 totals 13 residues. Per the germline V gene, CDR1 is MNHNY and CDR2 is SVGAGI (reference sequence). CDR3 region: CASNKDRNTEAFF. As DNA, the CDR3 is TGTGCCAGCAATAAGGACAGGAACACTGAAGCTTTCTTT.

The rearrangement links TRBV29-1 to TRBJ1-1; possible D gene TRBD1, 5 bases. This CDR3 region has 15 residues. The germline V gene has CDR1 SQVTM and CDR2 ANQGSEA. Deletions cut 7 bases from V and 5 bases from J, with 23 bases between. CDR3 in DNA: TGCAGCGGCCCCCTGGCTTGGCAGGGAGATACTGAAGCTTTCTTT. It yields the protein CSGPLAWQGDTEAFF.

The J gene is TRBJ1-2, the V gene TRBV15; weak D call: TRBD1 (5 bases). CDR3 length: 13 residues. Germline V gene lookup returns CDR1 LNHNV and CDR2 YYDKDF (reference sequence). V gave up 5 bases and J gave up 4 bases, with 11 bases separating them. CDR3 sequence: CATSEGFGYGYTF. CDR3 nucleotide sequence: TGTGCCACCAGCGAGGGGTTCGGCTATGGCTACACCTTC.

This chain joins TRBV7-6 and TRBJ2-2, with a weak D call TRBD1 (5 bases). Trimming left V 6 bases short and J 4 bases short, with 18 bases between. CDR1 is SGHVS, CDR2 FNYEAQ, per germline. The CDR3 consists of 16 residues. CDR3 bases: TGTGCCAGCAGTCCCGACAGACTCATCATCACCGGGGAGCTGTTTTTT. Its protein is CASSPDRLIITGELFF.

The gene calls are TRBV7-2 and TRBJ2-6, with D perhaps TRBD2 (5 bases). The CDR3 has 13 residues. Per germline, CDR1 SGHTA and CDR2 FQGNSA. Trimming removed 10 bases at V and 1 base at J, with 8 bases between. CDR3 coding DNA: TGTGCCAAAAGCGGTTCTGGGGCCAACGTCCTGACTTTC. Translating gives CAKSGSGANVLTF.

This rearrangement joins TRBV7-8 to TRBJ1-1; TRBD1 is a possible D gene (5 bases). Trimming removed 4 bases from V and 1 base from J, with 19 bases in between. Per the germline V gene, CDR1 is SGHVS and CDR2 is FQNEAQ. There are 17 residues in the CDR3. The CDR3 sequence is CASSYYTHGGTNTEAFF. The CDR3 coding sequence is TGTGCCAGCAGCTATTATACCCATGGAGGGACGAACACTGAAGCTTTCTTT.

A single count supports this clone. The DNA for the CDR3 is TGCGCCAGCAGTGATGTAGGGGAGACCCAGTACTTC. Its protein product is CASSDVGETQYF. The V and J genes are TRBV10-2 and TRBJ2-5; no definite D call. CDR3 length equals 12 residues. CDR1 and CDR2 from the germline V gene are WSHSY and SAAADI. Trimming removed 3 bases from V and 5 bases from J, with 7 bases in between.

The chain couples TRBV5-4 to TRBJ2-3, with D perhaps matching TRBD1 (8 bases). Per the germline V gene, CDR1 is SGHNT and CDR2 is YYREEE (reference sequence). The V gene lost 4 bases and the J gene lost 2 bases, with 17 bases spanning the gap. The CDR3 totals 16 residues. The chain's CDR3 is CASSPRGDRLTDTQYF. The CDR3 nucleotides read TGTGCCAGCAGCCCCCGGGGGGACAGGCTCACAGATACGCAGTATTTT.

This chain's CDR3 is CASGQGIGEQYF. The CDR3 nucleotides read TGTGCCAGTGGCCAGGGGATAGGCGAGCAGTACTTC. This chain connects TRBV28 to TRBJ2-7; TRBD1 might be the D (6 bases). Germline-derived CDR1 and CDR2 are MDHEN and SYDVKM. Trimming removed 9 bases from V and 6 bases from J, with 15 bases in between. CDR3 size: 12 residues. The whole variable domain, remainder taken from reference TRBV28 and TRBJ2-7, is DVKVTQSSRYLVKRTGEKVFLECVQDMDHENMFWYRQDPGLGLRLIYFSYDVKMKEKGDIPEGYSVSREKKERFSLILESASTNQTSMYLCASGQGIGEQYFGPGTRLTVT.

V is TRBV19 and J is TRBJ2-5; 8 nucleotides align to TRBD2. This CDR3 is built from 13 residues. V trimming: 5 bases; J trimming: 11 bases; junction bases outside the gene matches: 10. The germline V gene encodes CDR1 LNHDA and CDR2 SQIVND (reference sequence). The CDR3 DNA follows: TGTGCCAGTAGTCCCGGGCGGGGGGTCAGACAGTACTTC. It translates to CASSPGRGVRQYF.

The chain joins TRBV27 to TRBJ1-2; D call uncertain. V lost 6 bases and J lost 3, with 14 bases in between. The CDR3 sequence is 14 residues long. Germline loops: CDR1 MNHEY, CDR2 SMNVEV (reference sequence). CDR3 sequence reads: CASSHLGGDYGYTF. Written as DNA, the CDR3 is TGTGCCAGCAGCCACCTCGGCGGTGACTATGGCTACACCTTC.

CDR3 DNA: TGTGCCAGCAGCTTATCAGGTCGGGGGACAGTTCGGTATGAAAAACTGTTTTTT. Translating gives CASSLSGRGTVRYEKLFF. The chain joins TRBV7-2 to TRBJ1-4; 7 bases are shared with TRBD1. Germline V gene sequence: CDR1 SGHTA, CDR2 FQGNSA. Trimming cost V 2 bases and J 6 bases; bases outside gene matches: 15. CDR3 length equals 18 residues. Filled out from reference TRBV7-2 and TRBJ1-4, the complete variable domain reads GAGVSQSPSNKVTEKGKDVELRCDPISGHTALYWYRQSLGQGLEFLIYFQGNSAPDKSGLPSDRFSAERTGGSVSTLTIQRTQQEDSAVYLCASSLSGRGTVRYEKLFFGSGTQLSVL.

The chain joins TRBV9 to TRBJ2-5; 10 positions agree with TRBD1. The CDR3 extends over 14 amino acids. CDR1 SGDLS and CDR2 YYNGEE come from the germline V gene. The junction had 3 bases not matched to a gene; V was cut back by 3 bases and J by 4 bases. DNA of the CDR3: TGTGCCAGCAGCGGGACAGGGGGTGTAGAGACCCAGTACTTC. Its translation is CASSGTGGVETQYF.

CDR3 DNA: TGTGCCAGCAGCCGTGGACAGATCTATGAAGCTTTCTTT. Translated: CASSRGQIYEAFF. The chain links TRBV7-6 to TRBJ1-1, with D possibly TRBD1 on 6 matching bases. This CDR3 contains 13 residues. Per germline, CDR1 SGHVS and CDR2 FNYEAQ. The ends were cut back, 5 bases at V and 7 bases at J, with 14 bases in the middle.

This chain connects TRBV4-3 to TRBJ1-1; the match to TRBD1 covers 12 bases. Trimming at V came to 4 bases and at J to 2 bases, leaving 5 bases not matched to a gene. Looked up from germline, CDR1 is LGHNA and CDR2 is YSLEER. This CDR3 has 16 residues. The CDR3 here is CASSPGTGGLNTEAFF. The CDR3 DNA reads TGCGCCAGCAGCCCTGGGACAGGGGGCCTCAACACTGAAGCTTTCTTT.